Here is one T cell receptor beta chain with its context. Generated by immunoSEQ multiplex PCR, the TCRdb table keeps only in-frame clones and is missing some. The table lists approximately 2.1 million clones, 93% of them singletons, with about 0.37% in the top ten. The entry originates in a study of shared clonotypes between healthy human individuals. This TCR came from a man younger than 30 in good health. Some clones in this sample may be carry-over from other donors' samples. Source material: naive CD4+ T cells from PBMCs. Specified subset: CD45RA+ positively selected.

For the CDR3, the DNA is TGTGCCAGCGGTAGGGGCACAGGGGCCTCGAGCACCGGGGAGCTGTTTTTT. It translates to CASGRGTGASSTGELFF. The V and J genes are TRBV19 and TRBJ2-2, with 7 nucleotides matching TRBD1. The V segment lost 9 bases and the J segment 4 bases; nucleotides outside the gene matches: 17. Looked up from germline, CDR1 is LNHDA and CDR2 is SQIVND (reference sequence). This CDR3 comprises 17 residues.